Below are 7 T cell receptor beta chains sequenced from a single sample in a study of technical replicates of blood from a few donors (dated by TCRdb to between 2016 and 2019). The library was obtained by the immunoSEQ multiplex PCR assay. TCRdb re-hosts the immuneACCESS table, in-frame sequences only. Its copies lack some clones; in the studies checked, an unresolved V gene accounts for under half of them, and the cause for the rest is not known. The sample table shows around 79,000 clones, and 85% to 95% are seen once. The ten largest account for around 0.4% of the sample. The sequencing input was T cells isolated from PBMCs. The source is a human donor in good health.

This chain connects TRBV5-1 to TRBJ2-7; 11 positions agree with TRBD2. The length of the CDR3 is 16 residues. CDR1 and CDR2 from the germline V gene are SGHRS and YFSETQ. V dropped 0 bases and J dropped 2; count of bases not matched to a gene: 4. The DNA for the CDR3 is TGCGCCAGCAGCTTGGTACTAGCGGGAGCCCCCTACGAGCAGTACTTC. It is translated as CASSLVLAGAPYEQYF.

The genes are TRBV7-2 and TRBJ2-7; D perhaps matches TRBD1 (5 bases). The CDR3 is made up of 13 amino acids. V was shortened by 1 base and J by 6 bases, with 10 bases between the two germline ends. In germline, CDR1 is SGHTA, CDR2 FQGNSA. The CDR3 loop is CASSLGGAIEQYF. The CDR3 nucleotides read TGTGCCAGCAGCTTAGGGGGCGCGATCGAGCAGTACTTC.

This clone was seen more than once but under ten times. V usage is TRBV18 and J usage is TRBJ1-1, with unresolved D. V shed 4 bases and J shed 1 base, with 10 bases lying between them. Germline CDR1 KGHSH, CDR2 LQKENI. The length of the CDR3 is 14 residues. The CDR3 DNA is TGTGCCAGCTCACTCACACAGACGAACACTGAAGCTTTCTTT. This encodes CASSLTQTNTEAFF.

The chain recombines TRBV5-1 with TRBJ2-7, with D maybe TRBD2 (6 bases). There are 13 residues in the CDR3. Per germline, CDR1 SGHRS and CDR2 YFSETQ. V dropped 4 bases and J dropped 2 bases, with 10 bases sitting between them. The CDR3 nucleotides read TGCGCCAGCAGCCCGGACTATACCTACGAGCAGTACTTC. Residues: CASSPDYTYEQYF. Full variable domain (outside the CDR3, taken from reference TRBV5-1 and TRBJ2-7): KAGVTQTPRYLIKTRGQQVTLSCSPISGHRSVSWYQQTPGQGLQFLFEYFSETQRNKGNFPGRFSGRQFSNSRSEMNVSTLELGDSALYLCASSPDYTYEQYFGPGTRLTVT.

The V gene is TRBV10-1, the J gene TRBJ2-3, with TRBD2 as a possible D gene (6 bases). Germline CDR1 is WNHNN and CDR2 is SYGVQD (reference sequence). Trimming cost V 2 bases and J 15 bases, with 12 bases left between them. The CDR3 is 11 residues long. The CDR3 bases are TGCGCCAGCAGTGAGGGAGGGAATATATATTTT. Its translation is CASSEGGNIYF.

CDR3 nucleotides: TGCGCCAGCAGCTTGGGGGCACACACCTACTCCTACGAGCAGTACTTC. This gives the protein CASSLGAHTYSYEQYF. The chain uses TRBV5-1 and TRBJ2-7; D not certain. Between the trimmed V and J ends, which lost 0 bases and 0 bases, there was a span of 13 bases. The CDR3 is 16 residues long. The germline V gene encodes CDR1 SGHRS and CDR2 YFSETQ.

The rearrangement uses TRBV27 and TRBJ2-1; 11 nucleotides agree with TRBD2. The V and J ends lost 9 bases and 7 bases, in that order; junction bases with no gene match: 8. The CDR3 length is 14 residues. Per the germline V gene, CDR1 is MNHEY and CDR2 is SMNVEV (reference sequence). CDR3 sequence (DNA): TGTGCCAGTCAACTAGCGGGAGCCGGGAATGAGCAGTTCTTC. This translates into CASQLAGAGNEQFF.